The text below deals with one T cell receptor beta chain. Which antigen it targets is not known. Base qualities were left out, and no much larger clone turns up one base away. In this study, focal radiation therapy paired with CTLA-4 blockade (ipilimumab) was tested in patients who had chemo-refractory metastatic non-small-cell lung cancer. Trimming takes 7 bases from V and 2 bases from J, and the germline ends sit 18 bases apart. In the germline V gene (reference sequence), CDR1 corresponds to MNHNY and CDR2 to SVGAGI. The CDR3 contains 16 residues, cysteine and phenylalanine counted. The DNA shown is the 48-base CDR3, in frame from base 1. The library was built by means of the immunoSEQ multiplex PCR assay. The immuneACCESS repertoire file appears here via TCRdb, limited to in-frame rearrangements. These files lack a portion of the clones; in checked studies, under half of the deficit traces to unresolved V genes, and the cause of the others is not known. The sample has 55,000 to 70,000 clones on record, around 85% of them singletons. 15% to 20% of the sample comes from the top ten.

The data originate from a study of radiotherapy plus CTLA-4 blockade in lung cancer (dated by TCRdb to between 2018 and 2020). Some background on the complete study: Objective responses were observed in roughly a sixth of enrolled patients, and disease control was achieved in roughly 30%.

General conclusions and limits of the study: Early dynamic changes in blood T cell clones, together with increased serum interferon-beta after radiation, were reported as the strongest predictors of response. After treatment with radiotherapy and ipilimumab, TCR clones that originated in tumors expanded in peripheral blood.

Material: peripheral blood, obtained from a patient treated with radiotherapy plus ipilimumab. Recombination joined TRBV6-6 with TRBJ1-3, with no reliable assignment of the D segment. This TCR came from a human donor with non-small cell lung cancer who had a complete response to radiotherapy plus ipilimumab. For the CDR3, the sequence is CASTRPLTEAGNTIYF. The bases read TGTGCCAGCACTCGACCACTCACTGAGGCTGGAAACACCATATATTTT.